This T cell receptor beta chain was sequenced for a study of blood T cell repertoires in COVID-19. Background on the study: Samples representing acute and convalescent COVID-19 were sourced from the United States, Italy and Spain. PBMCs, B-cell-depleted T cells, or T cells were the source of the cDNA or gDNA that made up the material.

Under the authors' procedure: Using reference gene primer amplification, nucleated cell counts were estimated. Assay: immunoSEQ multiplex PCR; the TCRdb copy retains only in-frame clones and omits some. Clone size and V and J calls were adopted from that table, with D and trimming inferred from the DNA. The top ten hold around 1.9% of the sample, which has 150,000 to 200,000 clones, around 89% seen once. CDR3 size: 13 residues. Trimming left V 5 bases short and J 8 bases short, with 12 bases between. The chain combines TRBV12-3 or TRBV12-4 with TRBJ1-4, with D hard to call. The sequenced material came from peripheral blood. The TCR originated in a man younger than 35 who had recovered from COVID-19. The CDR3 spells CASSVGFGEKLFF. DNA of the CDR3: TGTGCCAGCAGTGTAGGCTTTGGCGAAAAACTGTTTTTT.